The source of this T cell receptor (beta chain) is a study of blood T cell repertoires in COVID-19. This CDR3 region has 16 residues. The V gene lost 5 bases and the J gene lost 2 bases, with 15 bases spanning the gap. Germline V CDR1 and CDR2: LNHDA, SQIVND (reference sequence). The protocol was immunoSEQ multiplex PCR, while the TCRdb copy is restricted to in-frame clones and leaves out a portion. The sample comprises about 130,000 clones, 79% of which are singletons, and about 40% rests with the top ten. Sequenced: peripheral blood. This clonotype originated in a man aged 40-50 years with active or convalescent COVID-19. The genes are TRBV19 and TRBJ1-4; D is perhaps TRBD1 (6 bases). The DNA for the CDR3 is TGTGCCAGTAGTCAAAATCCAGGGGCCACTAATGAAAAACTGTTTTTT. As protein: CASSQNPGATNEKLFF.